These T cell receptor beta chains were read from a single sample in a study of response to subunit inactivated influenza vaccine. TCRdb reanalysed the RT-PCR reads using MiXCR and keeps one entry per CDR3 protein. Of 650,000 to 800,000 distinct CDR3 sequences listed, 14% are singletons. The sequencing here drew on PBMCs from blood, taken 14 days before vaccination. The receptors originated from a man aged 50-60 years who received an inactivated influenza vaccine. The CDR3 runs from the conserved cysteine through the conserved F or W. D genes are given only for firm matches. Rows may omit the clone size; those that give it use once, few, many or a size class.

j_call	d_call	v_call	clone_size	cdr3_aa	cdr3_nt
TRBJ2-4	-	TRBV5-6	few	CASSPENRRNIQYF	TGTGCCAGCAGTCCCGAGAACAGGCGGAACATTCAGTACTTC
TRBJ1-1	TRBD1	TRBV5-6	few	CASSLDPGQGLNTEAFF	TGTGCCAGCAGCTTGGACCCGGGACAGGGCCTGAACACTGAAGCTTTCTTT
TRBJ2-1	-	TRBV6-5	few	CASSYGRGVQFF	TGTGCCAGCAGTTACGGGAGGGGGGTGCAGTTCTTC
TRBJ2-5	-	TRBV30	few	CAWSVQRETQYF	TGTGCCTGGAGTGTACAGAGGGAGACCCAGTACTTC
TRBJ2-2	-	TRBV20-1	once	CSARLLSRTSGTGELFF	TGCAGTGCTAGACTCTTATCTAGGACCTCGGGCACCGGGGAGCTGTTTTTT
TRBJ2-1	-	TRBV29-1	-	CSARNGYNEQFF	TGCAGCGCCCGGAATGGCTACAATGAGCAGTTCTTC
TRBJ1-5	-	TRBV6-2/TRBV6-3	-	CASRRDTAMPQHF	TGTGCCAGCAGGAGGGACACCGCAATGCCCCAGCATTTT
TRBJ2-1	TRBD1	TRBV7-2	few	CASSARDRGLWLAGPVPNEQFF	TGTGCCAGCAGCGCCCGGGACAGGGGGCTATGGCTAGCGGGTCCTGTTCCCAATGAGCAGTTCTTC
TRBJ2-1	TRBD2	TRBV2	many	CASSEGTSGNNEQFF	TGTGCCAGCAGTGAGGGGACTAGCGGGAACAATGAGCAGTTCTTC
TRBJ2-7	-	TRBV4-1	many	CASSPRGNYEQYF	TGCGCCAGCAGCCCCCGGGGGAATTACGAGCAGTACTTC
TRBJ2-7	TRBD1	TRBV7-6	-	CASSSLQGSEQYF	TGTGCCAGCAGCTCATTACAGGGGAGCGAGCAGTACTTC
TRBJ2-1	-	TRBV9	-	CASNLGGVNEQFF	TGTGCCAGCAACCTCGGGGGAGTCAATGAGCAGTTCTTC
TRBJ2-1	TRBD2	TRBV11-2	-	CASSLDRLAGGRGEQFF	TGTGCCAGCAGCTTAGATAGACTAGCGGGAGGTCGGGGTGAGCAGTTCTTC
TRBJ2-5	TRBD2	TRBV19	few	CASSRGLAANQETQYF	TGTGCCAGTAGTAGGGGACTAGCGGCTAACCAAGAGACCCAGTACTTC
TRBJ1-3	-	TRBV12-3/TRBV12-4	few	CASSSGGTYGNTIYF	TGTGCCAGCAGTTCGGGAGGGACATATGGAAACACCATATATTTT
TRBJ2-3	TRBD2	TRBV10-3	-	CAARGASGGLVDTQYF	TGTGCCGCCAGGGGGGCTAGCGGGGGGTTGGTCGATACGCAGTATTTT
TRBJ2-4	TRBD2	TRBV4-2	-	CASSQAPGLENNIQYF	TGTGCCAGCAGCCAAGCCCCGGGACTAGAAAACAACATTCAGTACTTC
TRBJ2-5	-	TRBV25-1	-	CASSEFRIQETQYF	TGTGCCAGCAGTGAATTCAGGATCCAAGAGACCCAGTACTTC
TRBJ2-7	TRBD1	TRBV23-1	-	CASSQHQGDEQYF	TGCGCCAGCAGTCAACACCAGGGGGACGAGCAGTACTTC
TRBJ2-3	-	TRBV12-3/TRBV12-4	few	CASSSSTDTDTQYF	TGTGCCAGCAGTAGTTCGACAGACACAGATACGCAGTATTTT
TRBJ2-1	TRBD2	TRBV25-1	few	CASSDPTSFYNEQFF	TGTGCCAGCAGTGACCCGACTAGCTTCTACAATGAGCAGTTCTTC
TRBJ1-4	-	TRBV12-3/TRBV12-4	-	CASNRNSNEKLFF	TGTGCCAGCAACCGGAACAGTAATGAAAAACTGTTTTTT
TRBJ2-2	-	TRBV29-1	few	CSVWGQTNTGELFF	TGCAGCGTTTGGGGACAAACGAACACCGGGGAGCTGTTTTTT
TRBJ2-3	-	TRBV5-1	-	CASSIQGIYTDTQYF	TGCGCCAGCAGCATTCAGGGCATCTACACAGATACGCAGTATTTT
TRBJ2-3	-	TRBV28	many	CASTRAPAGTDTQYF	TGTGCCAGCACCAGGGCGCCAGCGGGCACAGATACGCAGTATTTT
TRBJ2-7	-	TRBV29-1	-	CSVEKAAASSYEQYF	TGCAGCGTTGAAAAGGCAGCAGCAAGCTCCTACGAGCAGTACTTC
TRBJ2-5	TRBD2	TRBV14	-	CASSQALGGRGETQYF	TGTGCCAGCAGCCAAGCGTTAGGCGGGAGAGGAGAGACCCAGTACTTC
TRBJ2-7	-	TRBV4-3	few	CASSQDFGSIYEQYF	TGCGCCAGCAGCCAAGATTTCGGCAGTATCTACGAGCAGTACTTC
TRBJ1-6	TRBD1	TRBV4-2	few	CASSPDRGTYNSPLHF	TGTGCCAGCAGCCCCGACAGGGGAACCTATAATTCACCCCTCCACTTT
TRBJ2-2	-	TRBV12-3/TRBV12-4	-	CASSLGVYSANTGELFF	TGTGCCAGCAGTTTAGGGGTCTACAGCGCGAACACCGGGGAGCTGTTTTTT
TRBJ2-7	TRBD2	TRBV15	-	CATSRGGRTYEQYF	TGTGCCACCAGCAGAGGCGGGAGAACCTACGAGCAGTACTTC
TRBJ2-5	TRBD2	TRBV12-3/TRBV12-4	-	CASSSFSGGGETQYF	TGTGCCAGCAGTTCCTTCAGCGGGGGGGGAGAGACCCAGTACTTC
TRBJ2-5	-	TRBV6-2/TRBV6-3	few	CASSLTFLGETQYF	TGTGCCAGCAGTTTGACCTTCCTGGGGGAGACCCAGTACTTC
TRBJ1-5	-	TRBV18	-	CASSLTTSNQPQHF	TGTGCCAGCTCCCTGACAACTAGCAATCAGCCCCAGCATTTT
TRBJ1-6	TRBD1	TRBV15	few	CATSRDLRTGTLGSPLHF	TGTGCCACCAGCAGAGACCTCCGGACAGGGACCCTTGGCTCACCCCTCCACTTT
TRBJ1-2	-	TRBV15	-	CATSRRPEFNYGYTF	TGTGCCACCAGCAGAAGACCAGAATTTAACTATGGCTACACCTTC
TRBJ2-1	-	TRBV28	-	CASSDLIGGQFF	TGTGCCAGCAGTGACCTGATCGGAGGGCAGTTCTTC
TRBJ2-7	TRBD1	TRBV5-1	few	CASSSRDRAYEQYF	TGCGCCAGCAGCTCCCGGGACAGGGCCTACGAGCAGTACTTC
TRBJ2-7	TRBD1	TRBV10-3	-	CAISGGTGLSYEQYF	TGTGCCATCAGTGGTGGGACAGGGCTCTCCTACGAGCAGTACTTC
TRBJ2-1	-	TRBV12-3/TRBV12-4	few	CASSLAGERQFF	TGTGCCAGCAGTTTAGCGGGTGAGAGGCAGTTCTTC
TRBJ2-1	-	TRBV28	few	CASSLRWGRNEQFF	TGTGCCAGCAGTTTACGCTGGGGAAGGAATGAGCAGTTCTTC
TRBJ2-3	-	TRBV20-1	-	CSASLGASDTQYF	TGCAGTGCTAGTCTGGGGGCGTCAGATACGCAGTATTTT
TRBJ2-3	-	TRBV10-3	few	CAISGRETDTQYF	TGTGCCATCAGTGGACGGGAGACAGATACGCAGTATTTT
TRBJ1-4	-	TRBV7-9	-	CASSVRDGPTNEKLFF	TGTGCCAGCAGCGTACGGGACGGACCAACTAATGAAAAACTGTTTTTT
TRBJ2-4	TRBD1	TRBV2	few	CASNEATGRIQYF	TGTGCCAGCAACGAAGCGACAGGGCGCATTCAGTACTTC
TRBJ2-7	TRBD1	TRBV10-3	few	CAITGTGEGEQYF	TGTGCCATCACCGGGACAGGGGAGGGCGAGCAGTACTTC
TRBJ2-7	TRBD1	TRBV20-1	few	CSAISWTGGYEQYF	TGCAGTGCTATTAGCTGGACAGGGGGCTACGAGCAGTACTTC
TRBJ1-1	-	TRBV11-3	few	CASSFFISWNTEAFF	TGTGCCAGCAGCTTCTTTATCTCTTGGAACACTGAAGCTTTCTTT
TRBJ2-7	TRBD2	TRBV28	few	CASAWEGVDEQYF	TGTGCCAGCGCTTGGGAGGGAGTGGACGAGCAGTACTTC
TRBJ1-1	-	TRBV3-1	few	CASSQGGAVTAFF	TGTGCCAGCAGCCAAGGGGGGGCGGTTACAGCTTTCTTT
TRBJ1-5	-	TRBV12-3/TRBV12-4	few	CASSFFNQPQHF	TGTGCCAGCAGTTTTTTCAATCAGCCCCAGCATTTT
TRBJ2-2	-	TRBV12-3/TRBV12-4	-	CASSSNRENTGELFF	TGTGCCAGCAGCTCCAACAGGGAAAACACCGGGGAGCTGTTTTTT
TRBJ2-7	-	TRBV20-1	-	CSAKAGAAYEQYF	TGCAGTGCTAAGGCAGGGGCCGCCTACGAGCAGTACTTC
TRBJ2-5	TRBD2	TRBV7-2	-	CASSPRTSGGEETQYF	TGTGCCAGCAGCCCGAGGACTAGCGGGGGGGAGGAGACCCAGTACTTC
TRBJ2-2	TRBD1	TRBV4-3	many	CASSQDFGTVNTGELFF	TGCGCCAGCAGCCAAGACTTCGGGACAGTCAACACCGGGGAGCTGTTTTTT
TRBJ2-3	TRBD2	TRBV12-3/TRBV12-4	-	CASLIGRRGGEDTQYF	TGTGCCAGCCTAATTGGGAGGCGGGGGGGCGAAGATACGCAGTATTTT
TRBJ1-3	-	TRBV7-9	few	CASSRGTGNTIYF	TGTGCCAGCAGCCGAGGAACAGGAAACACCATATATTTT
TRBJ2-5	-	TRBV10-3	few	CAISEVGGWETQYF	TGTGCCATCAGTGAGGTTGGGGGTTGGGAGACCCAGTACTTC
TRBJ1-4	-	TRBV5-1	-	CASSLSGQEGEKLFF	TGCGCCAGCAGCTTGTCTGGGCAGGAGGGTGAAAAACTGTTTTTT
TRBJ1-6	-	TRBV5-1	-	CASSTTDRNSPLHF	TGCGCCAGCAGCACGACTGATCGGAATTCACCCCTCCACTTT